The clone carrying this TCR beta chain was seen more than once but under ten times. Sequenced by immunoSEQ multiplex PCR; TCRdb stores in-frame clones only, minus some. The data hold 65,000 or so clones, with around 66% observed a single time. The sample is drawn from a study of blood T cell repertoires in COVID-19. For the study at large: Sources were T cells, B-cell-depleted T cells, or PBMCs; the material itself was cDNA or gDNA.

Trimming left V 0 bases short and J 7 bases short, with 14 bases between. This CDR3 contains 14 residues. Germline CDR1 and CDR2: SGDLS and YYNGEE. Sample: PBMCs or T cells enriched from blood (not recorded which). The sequence derives from a woman aged 60-75 years who had been exposed to COVID-19. V gene TRBV9 combines with J gene TRBJ2-7; D perhaps matches TRBD2 (7 bases). The CDR3 region is CASSVAGGIGEQYF. The CDR3 coding sequence is TGTGCCAGCAGCGTAGCGGGGGGCATCGGAGAGCAGTACTTC. Complete variable domain (other parts from reference TRBV9 and TRBJ2-7): DSGVTQTPKHLITATGQRVTLRCSPRSGDLSVYWYQQSLDQGLQFLIQYYNGEERAKGNILERFSAQQFPDLHSELNLSSLELGDSALYFCASSVAGGIGEQYFGPGTRLTVT.